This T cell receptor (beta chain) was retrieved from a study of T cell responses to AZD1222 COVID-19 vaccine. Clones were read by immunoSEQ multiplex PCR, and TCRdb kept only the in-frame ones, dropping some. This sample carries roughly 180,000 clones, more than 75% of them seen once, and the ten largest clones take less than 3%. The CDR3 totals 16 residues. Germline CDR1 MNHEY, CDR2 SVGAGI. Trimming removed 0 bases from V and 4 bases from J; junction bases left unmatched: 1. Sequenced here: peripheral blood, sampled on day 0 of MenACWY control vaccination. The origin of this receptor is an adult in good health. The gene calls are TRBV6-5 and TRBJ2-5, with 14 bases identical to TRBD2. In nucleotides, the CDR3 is TGTGCCAGCAGTTACTCGGGACTAGCGGGGGCAGAGACCCAGTACTTC. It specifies CASSYSGLAGAETQYF.